These 7 T cell receptor beta chains came from one sample sequenced in a study of radiotherapy plus CTLA-4 blockade in lung cancer. Some clones are missing from TCRdb's copy, which holds only in-frame ones; the method was immunoSEQ multiplex PCR. The data hold 55,000 to 80,000 clones, with roughly 78% observed a single time. The specimen was peripheral blood, collected from a patient treated with radiotherapy plus ipilimumab. These TCRs come from a human donor with non-small cell lung cancer who had a complete response to radiotherapy plus ipilimumab.

This chain uses TRBV18 with TRBJ2-1; perhaps TRBD2 as D (6 bases). In germline, CDR1 is KGHSH, CDR2 LQKENI. V lost 4 bases and J 9 bases, leaving 22 bases between the germline ends. The CDR3 extends over 16 amino acids. Here the CDR3 DNA reads TGTGCCAGCTCACGTGGAAGGCAGGGAGGTGGGGCTGAGCAGTTCTTC. The encoded protein is CASSRGRQGGGAEQFF.

V and J are TRBV6-5 and TRBJ2-2; D is ambiguous. V was pared by 2 bases and J by 3 bases, with 4 bases between. The CDR3 has 13 amino acids. Germline-derived CDR1 and CDR2 are MNHEY and SVGAGI. CDR3 loop: CASSYRDTGELFF. Written as DNA, the CDR3 is TGTGCCAGCAGTTACCGGGACACCGGGGAGCTGTTTTTT.

This sequence joins TRBV19 and TRBJ1-1; possible D gene TRBD1, 6 bases. Trimming cost V 3 bases and J 5 bases, with 22 bases left between them. Germline V gene sequence: CDR1 LNHDA, CDR2 SQIVND (reference sequence). The CDR3 consists of 17 residues. Written as DNA, the CDR3 is TGTGCCAGTAGTATTAATATTTGGACAGCCCGGGATACTGAAGCTTTCTTT. It is translated as CASSINIWTARDTEAFF.

The CDR3 nucleotides are TGTGCCAGCAGCTTCAGGGGGCCTCAGAACACTGAAGCTTTCTTT. It specifies CASSFRGPQNTEAFF. The chain uses TRBV11-2 and TRBJ1-1; 8 bases fit TRBD1. Per the germline V gene, CDR1 is SGHAT and CDR2 is FQNNGV. CDR3 length equals 15 residues. V was pared by 3 bases and J by 1 base, with 4 bases of the junction left unmatched.

The V and J genes are TRBV5-1 and TRBJ2-1; 10 bases fit TRBD2. Germline V CDR1 and CDR2: SGHRS, YFSETQ. This CDR3 has 15 residues. Trimming took 1 base from V and 7 from J; bases not matched to a gene: 5. DNA of the CDR3: TGCGCCAGCAGCTTGAAGCGGGGGGGAAAGAATGAGCAGTTCTTC. It specifies CASSLKRGGKNEQFF.

The chain couples TRBV4-1 to TRBJ2-3; 9 bases match TRBD2. The germline V gene encodes CDR1 MGHRA and CDR2 YSYEKL. This CDR3 region has 15 residues. V gave up 2 bases and J gave up 6 bases; unmatched junction bases: 6. CDR3 sequence: CASSQLPAGGDTQYF. DNA of the CDR3: TGCGCCAGCAGCCAACTTCCCGCGGGGGGGGATACGCAGTATTTT.

The genes are TRBV5-4 and TRBJ1-1; TRBD1 agrees at 7 bases. The germline V gene encodes CDR1 SGHNT and CDR2 YYREEE (reference sequence). The V segment lost 1 base and the J segment 3 bases; nucleotides outside the gene matches: 3. The CDR3 runs to 14 residues. In DNA form, the CDR3 reads TGTGCCAGCAGCTTGAGGGGGCGCGACACTGAAGCTTTCTTT. Translating it yields CASSLRGRDTEAFF. Together with reference TRBV5-4 and TRBJ1-1, the CDR3 gives the full variable domain: ETGVTQSPTHLIKTRGQQVTLRCSSQSGHNTVSWYQQALGQGPQFIFQYYREEENGRGNFPPRFSGLQFPNYSSELNVNALELDDSALYLCASSLRGRDTEAFFGQGTRLTVV.